This T cell receptor (beta chain) was sequenced in a study of cytomegalovirus exposure and HLA in healthy donors. Worth noting for this clone: Antigen: not known.

Points from the study as a whole: Several V segments, TRBV6-2 and TRBV6-3 among them, could not be told apart and were dropped. Most TCR beta V segments were productive about 87% or about 30% of the time in an earlier analysis. Sequencing artifact likely explains a cluster of highly shared sequence variants.

A multiplex PCR was run with 60 Vbeta primers and 13 Jbeta primers. The assay was immunoSEQ multiplex PCR, and TCRdb's table has in-frame clones only and misses some. This table has 60,000 to 75,000 clones, 75% to 85% appearing once. Germline CDR1 GTSNPN, CDR2 SVGIG (reference sequence). Trimming removed 2 bases from V and 2 bases from J, with 7 bases in between. This CDR3 contains 13 residues. The sequenced sample was PBMCs. The receptor's source is a man aged 18 to 30 in good health and CMV-seropositive. This chain connects TRBV30 to TRBJ1-3; TRBD1 might be the D (5 bases). DNA for the CDR3: TGTGCCTGGAGTCCAGGGACTGGAAACACCATATATTTT. Encoded protein: CAWSPGTGNTIYF.